This T cell receptor beta chain comes out of a study of T cell responses to AZD1222 COVID-19 vaccine. Findings of the study overall: A mostly white British donor set with more females was recruited, and clonal diversity was possibly underestimated. Just a handful of AZD1222 recipients were seropositive at baseline.

This clone was observed once. Its matching antigen is unknown. Sequencing used immunoSEQ multiplex PCR; TCRdb keeps in-frame clones, though not all of them. In the table there are fewer than 110,000 clones, 80% to 90% of which are singletons. This receptor was obtained from an adult in good health. This sample comprised peripheral blood, obtained on day 0 of AZD1222 vaccination.

For the CDR3, the DNA is TGTGCCAGCAGCCCGACGGGGGCGTCCTACGAGCAGTACTTC. Protein product: CASSPTGASYEQYF. This chain connects TRBV7-3 to TRBJ2-7; TRBD1 or TRBD2 may be the D gene (6 bases each). Germline CDR1 is SGHTA and CDR2 is FQGTGA. Trimming removed 5 bases from V and 1 base from J, with 12 bases in between. The length of the CDR3 is 14 residues.